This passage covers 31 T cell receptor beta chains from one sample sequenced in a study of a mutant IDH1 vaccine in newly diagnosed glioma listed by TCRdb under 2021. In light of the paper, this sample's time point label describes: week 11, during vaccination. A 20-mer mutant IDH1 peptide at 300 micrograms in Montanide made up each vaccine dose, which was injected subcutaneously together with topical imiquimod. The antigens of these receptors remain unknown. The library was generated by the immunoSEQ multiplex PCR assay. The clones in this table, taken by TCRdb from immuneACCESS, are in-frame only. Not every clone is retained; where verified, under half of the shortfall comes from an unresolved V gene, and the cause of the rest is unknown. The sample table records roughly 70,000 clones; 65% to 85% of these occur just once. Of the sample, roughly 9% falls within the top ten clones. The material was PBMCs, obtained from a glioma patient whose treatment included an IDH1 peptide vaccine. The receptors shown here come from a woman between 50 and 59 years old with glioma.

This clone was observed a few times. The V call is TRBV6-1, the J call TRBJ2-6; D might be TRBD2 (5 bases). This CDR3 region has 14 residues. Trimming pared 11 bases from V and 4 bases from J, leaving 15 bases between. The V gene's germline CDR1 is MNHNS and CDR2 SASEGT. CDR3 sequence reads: CASSRGSGANVLTF. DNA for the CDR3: TGTGCCTCGTCCCGGGGTTCGGGGGCCAACGTCCTGACTTTC.

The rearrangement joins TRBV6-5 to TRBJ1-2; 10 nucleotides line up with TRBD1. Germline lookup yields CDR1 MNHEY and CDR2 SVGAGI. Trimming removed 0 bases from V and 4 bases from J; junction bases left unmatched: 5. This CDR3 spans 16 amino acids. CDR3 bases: TGTGCCAGCAGTTACTCCCGGACAGGGGGTGGCTATGGCTACACCTTC. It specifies CASSYSRTGGGYGYTF.

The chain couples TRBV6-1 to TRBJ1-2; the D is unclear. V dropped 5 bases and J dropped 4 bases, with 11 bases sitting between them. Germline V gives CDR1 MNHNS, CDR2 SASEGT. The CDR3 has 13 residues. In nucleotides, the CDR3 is TGTGCCAGCAGTCATAATGAGGGCTATGGCTACACCTTC. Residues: CASSHNEGYGYTF.

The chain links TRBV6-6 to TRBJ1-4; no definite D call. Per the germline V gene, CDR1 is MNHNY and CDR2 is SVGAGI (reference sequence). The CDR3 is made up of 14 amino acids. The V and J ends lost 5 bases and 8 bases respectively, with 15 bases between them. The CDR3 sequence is CASSLNGPTEKLFF. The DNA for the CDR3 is TGTGCCAGCAGTCTAAACGGGCCCACAGAAAAACTGTTTTTT.

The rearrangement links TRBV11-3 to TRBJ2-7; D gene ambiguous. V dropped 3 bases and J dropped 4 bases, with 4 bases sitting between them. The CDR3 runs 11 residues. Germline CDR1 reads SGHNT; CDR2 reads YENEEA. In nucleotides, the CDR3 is TGTGCCAGCAGCTTCCAGTACGAGCAGTACTTC. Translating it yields CASSFQYEQYF.

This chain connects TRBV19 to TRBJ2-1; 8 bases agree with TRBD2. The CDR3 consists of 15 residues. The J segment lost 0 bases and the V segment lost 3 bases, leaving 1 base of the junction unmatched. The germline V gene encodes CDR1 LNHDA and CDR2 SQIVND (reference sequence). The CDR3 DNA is TGTGCCAGTAGTATGAGCGGGAGCTCCTACAATGAGCAGTTCTTC. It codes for CASSMSGSSYNEQFF.

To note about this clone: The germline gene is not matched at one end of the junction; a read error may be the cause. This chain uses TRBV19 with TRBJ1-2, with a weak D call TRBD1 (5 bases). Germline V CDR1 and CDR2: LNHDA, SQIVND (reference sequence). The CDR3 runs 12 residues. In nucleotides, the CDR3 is TGTGCCAGTAGTATTACCGACAGCCCCCTGTCCTTC. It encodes CASSITDSPLSF. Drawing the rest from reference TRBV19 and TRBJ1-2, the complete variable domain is DGGITQSPKYLFRKEGQNVTLSCEQNLNHDAMYWYRQDPGQGLRLIYYSQIVNDFQKGDIAEGYSVSREKKESFPLTVTSAQKNPTAFYLCASSITDSPLSFGSGTRLTVV.

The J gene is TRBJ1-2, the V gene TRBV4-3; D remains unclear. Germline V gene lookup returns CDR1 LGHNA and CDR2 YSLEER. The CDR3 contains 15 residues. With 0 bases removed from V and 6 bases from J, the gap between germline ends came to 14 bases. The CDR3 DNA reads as TGCGCCAGCAGCCAAGAAAGTCAAGGCCCCAATGGCTACACCTTC. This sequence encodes CASSQESQGPNGYTF.

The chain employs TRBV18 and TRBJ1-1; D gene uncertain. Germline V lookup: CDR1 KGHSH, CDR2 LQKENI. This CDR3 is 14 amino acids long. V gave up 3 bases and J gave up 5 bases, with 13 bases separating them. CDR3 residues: CASSPYGRETEAFF. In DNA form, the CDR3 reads TGTGCCAGCTCACCGTACGGAAGGGAAACTGAAGCTTTCTTT.

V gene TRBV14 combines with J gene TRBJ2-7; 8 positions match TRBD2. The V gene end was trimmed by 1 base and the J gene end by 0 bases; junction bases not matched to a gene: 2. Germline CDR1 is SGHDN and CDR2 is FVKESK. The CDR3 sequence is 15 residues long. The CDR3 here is CASSQASGLSYEQYF. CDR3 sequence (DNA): TGTGCCAGCAGCCAAGCTAGCGGGCTCTCCTACGAGCAGTACTTC.

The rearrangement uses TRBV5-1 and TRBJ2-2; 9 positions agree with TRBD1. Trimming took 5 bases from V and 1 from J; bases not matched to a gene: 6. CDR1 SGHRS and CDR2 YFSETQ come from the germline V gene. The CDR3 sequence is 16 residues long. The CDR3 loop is CASSLLGQGNTGELFF. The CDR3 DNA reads TGCGCCAGCAGTCTGTTGGGACAGGGGAACACCGGGGAGCTGTTTTTT.

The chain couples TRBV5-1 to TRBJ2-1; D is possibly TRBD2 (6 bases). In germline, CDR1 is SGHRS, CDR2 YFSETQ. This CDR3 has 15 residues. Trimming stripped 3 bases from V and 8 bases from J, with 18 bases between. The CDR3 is CASSWNGGSLDEQFF. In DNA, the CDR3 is TGCGCCAGCAGCTGGAATGGGGGGAGTTTAGATGAGCAGTTCTTC.

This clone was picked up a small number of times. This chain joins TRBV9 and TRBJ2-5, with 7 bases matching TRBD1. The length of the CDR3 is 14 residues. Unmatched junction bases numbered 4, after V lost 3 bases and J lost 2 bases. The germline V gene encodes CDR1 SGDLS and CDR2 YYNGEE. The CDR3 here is CASSATGRQETQYF. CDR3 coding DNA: TGTGCCAGCAGCGCGACAGGGAGACAAGAGACCCAGTACTTC.

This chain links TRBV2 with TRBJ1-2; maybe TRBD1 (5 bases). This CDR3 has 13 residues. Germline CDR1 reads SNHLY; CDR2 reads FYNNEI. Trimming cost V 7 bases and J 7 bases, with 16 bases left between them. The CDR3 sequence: CASTRGRESGYTF. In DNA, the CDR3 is TGTGCCAGCACAAGAGGCAGGGAGAGTGGCTACACCTTC.

Written as DNA, the CDR3 is TGCAGCGCTGATCACGCAGGGGAGGAAACAGATACGCAGTATTTT. It codes for CSADHAGEETDTQYF. This chain uses TRBV29-1 with TRBJ2-3; the D gene could be TRBD1 or TRBD2 (6 bases each). This CDR3 comprises 15 residues. V lost 7 bases to trimming and J lost 3 bases, with 20 bases between them. Looked up from germline, CDR1 is SQVTM and CDR2 is ANQGSEA.

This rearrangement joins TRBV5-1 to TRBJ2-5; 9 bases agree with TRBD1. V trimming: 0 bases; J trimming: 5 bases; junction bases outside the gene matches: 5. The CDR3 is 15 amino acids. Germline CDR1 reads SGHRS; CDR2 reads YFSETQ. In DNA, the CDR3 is TGCGCCAGCAGCTTGGGGACAGGGGATGTGGAGACCCAGTACTTC. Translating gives CASSLGTGDVETQYF. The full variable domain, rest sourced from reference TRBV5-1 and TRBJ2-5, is KAGVTQTPRYLIKTRGQQVTLSCSPISGHRSVSWYQQTPGQGLQFLFEYFSETQRNKGNFPGRFSGRQFSNSRSEMNVSTLELGDSALYLCASSLGTGDVETQYFGPGTRLLVL.

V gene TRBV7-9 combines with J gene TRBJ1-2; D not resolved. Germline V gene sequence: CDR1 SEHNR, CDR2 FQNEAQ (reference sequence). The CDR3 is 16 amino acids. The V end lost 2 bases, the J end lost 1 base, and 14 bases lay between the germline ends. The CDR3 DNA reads TGTGCCAGCAGCTTACGGCTCGGAGACTATAACTATGGCTACACCTTC. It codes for CASSLRLGDYNYGYTF.

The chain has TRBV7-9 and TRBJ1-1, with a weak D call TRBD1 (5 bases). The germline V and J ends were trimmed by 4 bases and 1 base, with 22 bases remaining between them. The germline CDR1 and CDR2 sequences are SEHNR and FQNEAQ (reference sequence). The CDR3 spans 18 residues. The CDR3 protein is CASSSQPRLGTPNTEAFF. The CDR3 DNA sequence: TGTGCCAGCAGCTCCCAACCGCGTTTGGGGACCCCGAACACTGAAGCTTTCTTT.

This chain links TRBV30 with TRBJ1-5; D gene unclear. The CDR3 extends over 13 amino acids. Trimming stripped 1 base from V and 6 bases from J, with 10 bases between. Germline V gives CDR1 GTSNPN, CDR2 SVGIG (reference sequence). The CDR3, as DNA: TGTGCCTGGAGTGGGGTACCGGGTCAGCCCCAGCATTTT. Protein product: CAWSGVPGQPQHF. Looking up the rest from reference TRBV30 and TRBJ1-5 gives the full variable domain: SQTIHQWPATLVQPVGSPLSLECTVEGTSNPNLYWYRQAAGRGLQLLFYSVGIGQISSEVPQNLSASRPQDRQFILSSKKLLLSDSGFYLCAWSGVPGQPQHFGDGTRLSIL.

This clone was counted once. The CDR3 nucleotides read TGCGCCAGCAGCGGGATGGCGGGGGTTGATTCACCCCTCCACTTT. Translated, it gives CASSGMAGVDSPLHF. This rearrangement joins TRBV5-1 to TRBJ1-6, with D possibly being TRBD1 (5 bases). Trimming removed 4 bases at V and 8 bases at J, with 16 bases between. This CDR3 is built from 15 residues. Germline CDR1 is SGHRS and CDR2 is YFSETQ. The variable domain in full, with the rest retrieved from reference TRBV5-1 and TRBJ1-6, is KAGVTQTPRYLIKTRGQQVTLSCSPISGHRSVSWYQQTPGQGLQFLFEYFSETQRNKGNFPGRFSGRQFSNSRSEMNVSTLELGDSALYLCASSGMAGVDSPLHFGNGTRLTVT.

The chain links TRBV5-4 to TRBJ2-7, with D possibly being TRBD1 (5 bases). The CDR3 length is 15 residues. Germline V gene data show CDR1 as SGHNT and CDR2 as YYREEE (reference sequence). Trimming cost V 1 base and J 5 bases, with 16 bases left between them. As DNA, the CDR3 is TGTGCCAGCAGCTTGCCAGGGCGGAGCACCAACGAGCAGTACTTC. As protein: CASSLPGRSTNEQYF. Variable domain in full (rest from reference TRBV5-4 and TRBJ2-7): ETGVTQSPTHLIKTRGQQVTLRCSSQSGHNTVSWYQQALGQGPQFIFQYYREEENGRGNFPPRFSGLQFPNYSSELNVNALELDDSALYLCASSLPGRSTNEQYFGPGTRLTVT.

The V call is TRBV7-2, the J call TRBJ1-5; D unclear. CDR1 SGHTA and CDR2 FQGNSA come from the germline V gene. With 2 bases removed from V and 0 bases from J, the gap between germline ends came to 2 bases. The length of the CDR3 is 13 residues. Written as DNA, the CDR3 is TGTGCCAGCAGCTTATGTAGCAATCAGCCCCAGCATTTT. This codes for CASSLCSNQPQHF.

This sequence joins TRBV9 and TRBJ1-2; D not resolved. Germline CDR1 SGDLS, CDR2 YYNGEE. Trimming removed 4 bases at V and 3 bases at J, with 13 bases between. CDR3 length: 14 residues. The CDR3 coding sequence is TGTGCCAGCAGCCCTCTAGGGCGGTACTATGGCTACACCTTC. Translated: CASSPLGRYYGYTF.

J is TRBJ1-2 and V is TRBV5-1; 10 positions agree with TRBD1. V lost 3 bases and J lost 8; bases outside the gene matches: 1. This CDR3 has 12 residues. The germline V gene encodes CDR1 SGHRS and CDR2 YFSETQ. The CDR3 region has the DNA TGCGCCAGCAGCTCGGACAGGGGGGGCTACACCTTC. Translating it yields CASSSDRGGYTF.

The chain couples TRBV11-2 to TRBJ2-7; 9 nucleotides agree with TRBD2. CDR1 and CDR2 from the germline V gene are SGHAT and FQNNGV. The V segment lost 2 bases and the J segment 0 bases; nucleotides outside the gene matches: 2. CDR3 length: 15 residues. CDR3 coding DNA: TGTGCCAGCAGCTTAACTAGCGGGCCCTCCTACGAGCAGTACTTC. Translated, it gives CASSLTSGPSYEQYF.

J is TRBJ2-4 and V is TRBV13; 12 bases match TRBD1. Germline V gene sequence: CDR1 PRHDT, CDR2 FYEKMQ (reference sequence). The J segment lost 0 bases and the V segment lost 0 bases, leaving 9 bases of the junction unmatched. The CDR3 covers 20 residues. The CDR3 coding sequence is TGTGCCAGCAGCTTAGGCCGCGGGACAGGGGGCCCAGTAGCCAAAAACATTCAGTACTTC. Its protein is CASSLGRGTGGPVAKNIQYF.

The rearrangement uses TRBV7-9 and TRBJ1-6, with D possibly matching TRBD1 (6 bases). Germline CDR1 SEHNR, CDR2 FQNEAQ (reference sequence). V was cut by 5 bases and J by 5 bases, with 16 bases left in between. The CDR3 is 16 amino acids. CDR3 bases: TGTGCCAGCAGCCAAAGTGTGACAGGCAATAATTCACCCCTCCACTTT. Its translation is CASSQSVTGNNSPLHF.

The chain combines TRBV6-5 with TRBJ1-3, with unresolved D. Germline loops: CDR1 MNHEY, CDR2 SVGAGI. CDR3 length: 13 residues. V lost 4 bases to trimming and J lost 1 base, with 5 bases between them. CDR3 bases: TGTGCCAGCAGTTCGGTTTCTGGAAACACCATATATTTT. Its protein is CASSSVSGNTIYF.

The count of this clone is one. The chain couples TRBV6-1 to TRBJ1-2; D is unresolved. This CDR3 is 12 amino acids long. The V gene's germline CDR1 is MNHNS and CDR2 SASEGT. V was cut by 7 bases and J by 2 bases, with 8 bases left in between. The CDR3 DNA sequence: TGTGCCAGCAAAGTTTTAAACTATGGCTACACCTTC. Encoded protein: CASKVLNYGYTF.

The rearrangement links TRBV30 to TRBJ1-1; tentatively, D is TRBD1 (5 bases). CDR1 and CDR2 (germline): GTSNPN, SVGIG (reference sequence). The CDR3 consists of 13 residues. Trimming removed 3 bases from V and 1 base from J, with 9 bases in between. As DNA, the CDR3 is TGTGCCTGGAGGCCAGGGACGAACACTGAAGCTTTCTTT. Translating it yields CAWRPGTNTEAFF.

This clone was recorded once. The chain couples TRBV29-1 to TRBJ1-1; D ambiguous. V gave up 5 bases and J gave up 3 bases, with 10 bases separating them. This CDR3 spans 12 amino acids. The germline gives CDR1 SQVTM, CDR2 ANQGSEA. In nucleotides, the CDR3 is TGCAGCGTTCGAATCGGCGACACTGAAGCTTTCTTT. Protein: CSVRIGDTEAFF.